Below are 13 T cell receptor beta chains sequenced from a single sample in a study of T cell responses to AZD1222 COVID-19 vaccine. Assay: immunoSEQ multiplex PCR; the TCRdb copy retains only in-frame clones and omits some. The sample shows around 160,000 clones, about 90% of them seen only once. Specimen: peripheral blood, collected 28 days after the second AZD1222 dose. Receptors were obtained from an adult who received the AZD1222 COVID-19 vaccine.

The chain combines TRBV20-1 with TRBJ2-7; no firm D call. This CDR3 spans 11 amino acids. Germline CDR1 and CDR2: DFQATT and SNEGSKA (reference sequence). Trimming removed 3 bases from V and 1 base from J, with 4 bases in between. The CDR3 DNA is TGCAGTGCTAGTCGATCCTACGAGCAGTACTTC. Protein: CSASRSYEQYF.

This clone was recorded a few times. This chain uses TRBV6-5 with TRBJ1-4, with no clear D. Germline CDR1 MNHEY, CDR2 SVGAGI. Trimming removed 2 bases at V and 8 bases at J, with 12 bases between. CDR3 size: 14 residues. CDR3 DNA sequence: TGTGCCAGCAGTTACACGGGTTTGGGCGAAAAACTGTTTTTT. Its translation: CASSYTGLGEKLFF.

This clone was counted between two and nine times. The rearrangement uses TRBV7-8 and TRBJ1-1, with 7 bases lining up with TRBD1. Trimming removed 4 bases from V and 1 base from J; junction bases left unmatched: 9. The CDR3 covers 16 residues. Germline V lookup: CDR1 SGHVS, CDR2 FQNEAQ. Written as DNA, the CDR3 is TGTGCCAGCAGCTCCAGGGGGAAAGGGCAGAACACTGAAGCTTTCTTT. It translates to CASSSRGKGQNTEAFF. The full variable domain, its missing parts supplied by reference TRBV7-8 and TRBJ1-1, is GAGVSQSPRYKVAKRGQDVALRCDPISGHVSLFWYQQALGQGPEFLTYFQNEAQLDKSGLPSDRFFAERPEGSVSTLKIQRTQQEDSAVYLCASSSRGKGQNTEAFFGQGTRLTVV.

The V call is TRBV19, the J call TRBJ2-3; 12 bases agree with TRBD2. This CDR3 has 14 residues. Germline trimming cut 9 bases from V and 6 bases from J; bases unmatched to any gene: 7. Germline lookup yields CDR1 LNHDA and CDR2 SQIVND (reference sequence). CDR3 protein: CASLATSGSDTQYF. CDR3 nucleotides: TGTGCCAGCCTTGCGACTAGCGGGAGCGATACGCAGTATTTT.

This clone was detected only once. The J gene is TRBJ1-3, the V gene TRBV4-2; possibly TRBD1 for D (5 bases). V was shortened by 6 bases and J by 7 bases, with 16 bases between the two germline ends. Per germline, CDR1 LGHNA and CDR2 YNFKEQ. The CDR3 has 14 amino acids. The CDR3 DNA follows: TGTGCCAGCAGGCCGGTGGGGCCTTTTAACACCATATATTTT. Protein sequence: CASRPVGPFNTIYF.

The chain employs TRBV7-2 and TRBJ1-2, with D maybe TRBD1 (6 bases). The CDR3 covers 14 residues. CDR1 and CDR2 from the germline V gene are SGHTA and FQGNSA. V lost 5 bases to trimming and J lost 8 bases, with 18 bases between them. CDR3 nucleotide sequence: TGTGCCAGCAGCCTTACCGGGGGGGCGGAGGGCTACACCTTC. It is translated as CASSLTGGAEGYTF. Full variable domain (remainder filled in from reference TRBV7-2 and TRBJ1-2): GAGVSQSPSNKVTEKGKDVELRCDPISGHTALYWYRQSLGQGLEFLIYFQGNSAPDKSGLPSDRFSAERTGGSVSTLTIQRTQQEDSAVYLCASSLTGGAEGYTFGSGTRLTVV.

This chain links TRBV2 with TRBJ1-1; no clear D. V was clipped by 1 base and J by 1 base, with 7 bases between them. This CDR3 is built from 14 residues. The germline CDR1 and CDR2 sequences are SNHLY and FYNNEI. The CDR3 DNA sequence: TGTGCCAGCAGTGAAGTCAGCCGGAACACTGAAGCTTTCTTT. The encoded protein is CASSEVSRNTEAFF.

This clone has only one observation. The chain couples TRBV11-2 to TRBJ1-1, with D possibly being TRBD1 (5 bases). Between the trimmed V and J ends, which lost 5 bases and 4 bases, there was a span of 17 bases. Germline CDR1 reads SGHAT; CDR2 reads FQNNGV. The CDR3 has 15 amino acids. CDR3 in amino acids: CASSRTWEGRTEAFF. In DNA, the CDR3 is TGTGCCAGCAGCAGAACTTGGGAGGGGCGCACTGAAGCTTTCTTT.

This chain connects TRBV7-3 to TRBJ2-1; 13 positions agree with TRBD2. The CDR3 consists of 16 residues. CDR1 is SGHTA and CDR2 is FQGTGA in the germline V gene. Trimming at V came to 5 bases and at J to 10 bases, leaving 11 bases not matched to a gene. CDR3 protein: CASSRNEGLAGIEQFF. The DNA for the CDR3 is TGTGCCAGCAGCCGGAATGAGGGACTAGCGGGAATAGAGCAGTTCTTC.

The chain combines TRBV4-2 with TRBJ2-7; no reliable D call. Germline CDR1 and CDR2: LGHNA and YNFKEQ. The CDR3 has 15 residues. V shed 0 bases and J shed 1 base, with 10 bases lying between them. The CDR3 region has the DNA TGTGCCAGCAGCCAAGAGGGGTTACAATCCTACGAGCAGTACTTC. It is translated as CASSQEGLQSYEQYF.

This clone occurred once. The chain combines TRBV19 with TRBJ2-1; TRBD2 might be the D (5 bases). V shed 9 bases and J shed 7 bases, with 16 bases lying between them. The CDR3 runs to 13 residues. The germline V gene encodes CDR1 LNHDA and CDR2 SQIVND (reference sequence). Here the CDR3 DNA reads TGTGCCAGCCATCATAGGTCGGGAAATGAGCAGTTCTTC. It is translated as CASHHRSGNEQFF.

This rearrangement joins TRBV18 to TRBJ1-1; TRBD1 aligns across 7 bases. Germline V gene data show CDR1 as KGHSH and CDR2 as LQKENI. V lost 3 bases and J lost 10; bases outside the gene matches: 14. The length of the CDR3 is 15 residues. In nucleotides, the CDR3 is TGTGCCAGCTCACCCGAGGCCGGGACAGTCGGGGGAGCTTTCTTT. Translation: CASSPEAGTVGGAFF.

This chain joins TRBV11-3 and TRBJ1-6, with D possibly being TRBD1 (5 bases). CDR3 length: 17 amino acids. With 0 bases removed from V and 4 bases from J, the gap between germline ends came to 13 bases. Germline V gene data show CDR1 as SGHNT and CDR2 as YENEEA. CDR3 sequence reads: CASSLDLRDSYNSPLHF. The CDR3 DNA reads TGTGCCAGCAGCTTAGATCTTAGAGACAGTTATAATTCACCCCTCCACTTT.